This is a list of T cell receptor beta chains from one sample in a study of T cell responses to AZD1222 COVID-19 vaccine. Assay used: immunoSEQ multiplex PCR; TCRdb lists only in-frame clones, some missing. The repertoire includes approximately 90,000 clones, less than 90% of them detected once, and around 3.5% sits in the top ten. The material sequenced was peripheral blood, taken on day 0 of AZD1222 vaccination. The receptor set was obtained from an adult in good health. Each CDR3 is given with its conserved first and last residue. The order of the fields is J gene, V gene, clone size, D gene, CDR3 protein, CDR3 DNA. The D gene is left open where the match is weak. The listing skips clone size in some rows; elsewhere it reads once, few, many or a size class.

TRBJ2-7,TRBV15,NA,NA,CATSSGEGVYRKQYF,TGTGCCACCAGCAGTGGTGAAGGGGTCTATAGGAAGCAGTACTTC
TRBJ2-7,TRBV28,few,NA,CASRERTPASYEQYF,TGTGCCAGCAGGGAAAGGACGCCTGCCTCCTACGAGCAGTACTTC
TRBJ2-1,TRBV7-2,NA,TRBD2,CASSPMERGGYNEQFF,TGTGCCAGCAGCCCTATGGAGCGGGGGGGCTACAATGAGCAGTTCTTC
TRBJ1-2,TRBV6-5,once,NA,CASGPFLENYGYTF,TGTGCCAGCGGGCCATTCCTCGAGAACTATGGCTACACCTTC
TRBJ1-1,TRBV4-1,NA,NA,CASSQGPLGIRKGTEAFF,TGCGCCAGCAGCCAAGGTCCCCTGGGGATAAGGAAAGGCACTGAAGCTTTCTTT
TRBJ1-1,TRBV19,NA,TRBD1,CASRIDRGRTEAFF,TGTGCCAGTAGAATCGACAGGGGGAGGACTGAAGCTTTCTTT
TRBJ1-5,TRBV18,NA,NA,CASSKNSNQPQHF,TGTGCCAGCTCAAAGAATAGCAATCAGCCCCAGCATTTT
TRBJ1-3,TRBV18,NA,NA,CASSPAGDSGNTIYF,TGTGCCAGCTCACCGGCCGGGGACTCTGGAAACACCATATATTTT
TRBJ2-3,TRBV6-4,few,TRBD2,CASSDNGGGGTDTQYF,TGTGCCAGCAGTGACAACGGGGGGGGTGGCACAGATACGCAGTATTTT
TRBJ1-2,TRBV28,few,NA,CASSLTGNYGYTF,TGTGCCAGCAGCCTGACAGGAAACTATGGCTACACCTTC
TRBJ1-6,TRBV3-1/TRBV3-2,once,TRBD1,CASSAQGMADSPLHF,TGTGCCAGCAGCGCACAGGGGATGGCTGATTCACCCCTCCACTTT
TRBJ1-1,TRBV19,NA,NA,CASSIQGVTEAFF,TGTGCCAGTAGTATTCAGGGTGTTACTGAAGCTTTCTTT
TRBJ1-2,TRBV27,NA,NA,CASSRPGAVGGYTF,TGTGCCAGCAGTCGACCCGGGGCAGTCGGAGGCTACACCTTC
TRBJ2-4,TRBV5-6,NA,NA,CASSFRVNIQYF,TGTGCCAGCAGCTTCAGGGTCAACATTCAGTACTTC
TRBJ2-7,TRBV2,once,NA,CASTSSYEQYF,TGTGCCAGCACGAGCTCCTACGAGCAGTACTTC
TRBJ1-6,TRBV7-9,NA,NA,CASSLEGSYNSPLHF,TGTGCCAGCAGCTTAGAGGGCTCCTATAATTCACCCCTCCACTTT
TRBJ1-2,TRBV27,NA,NA,CASSFHAPLGRQNIYGYTF,TGTGCCAGCAGTTTCCACGCTCCATTGGGGAGACAGAATATCTATGGCTACACCTTC
TRBJ1-6,TRBV2,NA,NA,CASAWTETSPLHF,TGTGCCAGCGCTTGGACCGAGACCTCACCCCTCCACTTT
TRBJ2-7,TRBV5-4,NA,TRBD2,CASSLGIQGTSGSYEQYF,TGTGCCAGCAGCTTGGGAATTCAAGGGACTAGCGGATCCTACGAGCAGTACTTC
TRBJ1-1,TRBV18,once,NA,CASSPVLVGTEAFF,TGTGCCAGCTCACCAGTACTGGTGGGCACTGAAGCTTTCTTT
TRBJ2-3,TRBV11-2,NA,TRBD2,CASSLSGGARTDTQYF,TGTGCCAGCAGCTTGAGCGGGGGGGCACGCACAGATACGCAGTATTTT
TRBJ1-2,TRBV29-1,once,TRBD1,CSVPPGGLDGYTF,TGCAGCGTTCCTCCAGGGGGATTAGATGGCTACACCTTC
TRBJ2-1,TRBV10-3,NA,TRBD2,CAISDMGLGNREQFF,TGTGCCATCAGTGATATGGGACTAGGGAACCGAGAGCAGTTCTTC
TRBJ1-1,TRBV6-4,many,NA,CATSYSDGTGFNGAFF,TGTGCCACTTCATACTCCGACGGTACGGGGTTTAACGGAGCTTTCTTT
TRBJ1-1,TRBV10-1,NA,NA,CASSESGSFTEAFF,TGCGCCAGCAGTGAGTCGGGGTCCTTCACTGAAGCTTTCTTT
TRBJ2-1,TRBV4-1,NA,NA,CASSQDWAYNEQFF,TGCGCCAGCAGCCAAGATTGGGCCTACAATGAGCAGTTCTTC
TRBJ1-5,TRBV2,NA,NA,CASTWQTGANQPQHF,TGTGCCAGCACGTGGCAGACTGGGGCCAATCAGCCCCAGCATTTT
TRBJ1-3,TRBV5-4,NA,NA,CASSLMGAGNTIYF,TGTGCCAGCAGCTTGATGGGAGCCGGAAACACCATATATTTT
TRBJ1-1,TRBV3-1/TRBV3-2,once,NA,CASSPLGGVGAFF,TGTGCCAGCAGCCCACTAGGGGGAGTAGGAGCTTTCTTT
TRBJ2-1,TRBV2,NA,NA,CASSSNNEQFF,TGTGCCAGCAGCAGTAACAATGAGCAGTTCTTC
TRBJ2-7,TRBV7-2,NA,TRBD2,CASSSWGGLIQQYF,TGTGCCAGCAGCTCCTGGGGGGGTCTAATACAGCAGTACTTC